This paragraph covers one T cell receptor (beta chain) sequence. Original methodology: Reference gene primers were amplified, and this amplification served to estimate nucleated cell counts. TCRdb's table, derived via immunoSEQ multiplex PCR, lists solely in-frame clones and lacks some. V and J calls and clone size are those listed in that table; D and trimming were worked out from the DNA. The sample carries roughly 120,000 clones, more than 65% recorded once. This entry comes from a study of blood T cell repertoires in COVID-19. Study context: The study drew acute and convalescent COVID-19 samples from the United States, Italy and Spain. T cells, B-cell-depleted T cells, or PBMCs provided the cDNA or gDNA that served as material.

The CDR3 runs to 15 residues. Germline values: CDR1 MNHNY, CDR2 SVGAGI (reference sequence). The trim removed 5 bases at V and 4 bases at J, leaving 5 bases unmatched. The gene calls are TRBV6-6 and TRBJ2-1; 10 nucleotides agree with TRBD2. The TCR sequence derives from a woman aged 80 or older with acute or convalescent COVID-19. Sequencing was carried out using peripheral blood. The CDR3 nucleotides are TGTGCCAGCAGTCCTACTAGCGGGATTTACAATGAGCAGTTCTTC. It specifies CASSPTSGIYNEQFF.